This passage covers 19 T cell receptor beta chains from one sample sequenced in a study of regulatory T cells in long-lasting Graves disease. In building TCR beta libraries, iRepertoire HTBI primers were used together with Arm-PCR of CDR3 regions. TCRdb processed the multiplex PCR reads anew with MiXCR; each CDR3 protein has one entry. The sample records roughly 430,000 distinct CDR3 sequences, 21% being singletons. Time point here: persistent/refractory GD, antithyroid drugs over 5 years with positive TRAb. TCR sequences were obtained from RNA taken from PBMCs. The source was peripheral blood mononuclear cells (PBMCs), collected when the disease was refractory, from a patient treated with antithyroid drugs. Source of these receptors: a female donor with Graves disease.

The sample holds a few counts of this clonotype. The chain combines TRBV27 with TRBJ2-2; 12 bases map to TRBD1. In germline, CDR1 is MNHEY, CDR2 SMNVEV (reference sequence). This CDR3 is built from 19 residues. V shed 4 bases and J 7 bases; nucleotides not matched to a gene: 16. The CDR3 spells CASSWGPNRDRGRVGELFF. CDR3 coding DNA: TGTGCCAGCAGTTGGGGACCAAACCGGGACAGGGGGCGCGTCGGGGAGCTGTTTTTT.

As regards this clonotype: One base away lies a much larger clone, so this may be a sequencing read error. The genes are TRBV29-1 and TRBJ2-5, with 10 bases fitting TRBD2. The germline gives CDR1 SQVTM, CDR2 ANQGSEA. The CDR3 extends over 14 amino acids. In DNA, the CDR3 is TGCAGCGTTGTGGCTAGCGGGAGACAAGAGGCCCAGTACTTC. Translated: CSVVASGRQEAQYF.

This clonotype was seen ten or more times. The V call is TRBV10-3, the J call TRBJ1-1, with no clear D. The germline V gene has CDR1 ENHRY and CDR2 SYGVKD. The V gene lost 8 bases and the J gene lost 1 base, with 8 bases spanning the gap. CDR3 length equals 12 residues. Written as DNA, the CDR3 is TGTGCCATCCAAGCAGGGAACACTGAAGCTTTCTTT. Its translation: CAIQAGNTEAFF.

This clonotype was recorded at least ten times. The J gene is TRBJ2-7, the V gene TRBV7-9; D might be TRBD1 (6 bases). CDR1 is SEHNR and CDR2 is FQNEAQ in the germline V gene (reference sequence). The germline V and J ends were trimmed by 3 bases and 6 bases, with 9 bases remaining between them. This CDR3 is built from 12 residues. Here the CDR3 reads CASSLTGFEQYF. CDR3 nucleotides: TGTGCCAGCAGCTTGACAGGTTTCGAGCAGTACTTC. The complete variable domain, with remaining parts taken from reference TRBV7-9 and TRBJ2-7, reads DTGVSQNPRHKITKRGQNVTFRCDPISEHNRLYWYRQTLGQGPEFLTYFQNEAQLEKSRLLSDRFSAERPKGSFSTLEIQRTEQGDSAMYLCASSLTGFEQYFGPGTRLTVT.

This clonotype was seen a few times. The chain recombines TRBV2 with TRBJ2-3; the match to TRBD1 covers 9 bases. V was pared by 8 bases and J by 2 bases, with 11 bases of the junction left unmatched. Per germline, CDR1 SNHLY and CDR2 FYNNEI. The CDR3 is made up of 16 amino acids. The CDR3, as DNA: TGTGCCAGCGGAAGGAGGACAGGGGTTTCCACAGATACGCAGTATTTT. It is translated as CASGRRTGVSTDTQYF.

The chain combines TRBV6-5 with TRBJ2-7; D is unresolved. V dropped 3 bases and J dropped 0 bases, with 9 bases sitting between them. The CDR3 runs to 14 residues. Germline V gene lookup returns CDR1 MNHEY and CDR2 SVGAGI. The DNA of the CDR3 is TGTGCCAGCAGTTATTTGCCAAGCTCCTACGAGCAGTACTTC. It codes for CASSYLPSSYEQYF.

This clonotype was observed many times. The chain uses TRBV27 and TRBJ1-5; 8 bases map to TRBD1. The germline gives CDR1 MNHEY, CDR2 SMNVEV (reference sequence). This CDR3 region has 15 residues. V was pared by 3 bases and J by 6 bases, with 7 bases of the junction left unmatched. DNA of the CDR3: TGTGCCAGCAGTTTCCGTGCAGGGGGCACTCAGCCCCAGCATTTT. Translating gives CASSFRAGGTQPQHF.

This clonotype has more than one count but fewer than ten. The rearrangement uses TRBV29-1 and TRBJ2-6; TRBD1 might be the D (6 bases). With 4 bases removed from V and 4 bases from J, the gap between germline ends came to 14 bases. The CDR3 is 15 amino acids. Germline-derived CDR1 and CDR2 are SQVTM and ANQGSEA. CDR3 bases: TGCAGCGTTGTCCTACAGGGCGGGGGGGCCAACGTCCTGACTTTC. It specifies CSVVLQGGGANVLTF.

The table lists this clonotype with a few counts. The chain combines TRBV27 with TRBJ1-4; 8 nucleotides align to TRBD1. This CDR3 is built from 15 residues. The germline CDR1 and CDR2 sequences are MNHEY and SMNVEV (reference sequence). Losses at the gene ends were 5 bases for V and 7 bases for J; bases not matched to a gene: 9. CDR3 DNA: TGTGCCAGCAGTACAGGACAGGGCTCCGGTGAAAAACTGTTTTTT. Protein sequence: CASSTGQGSGEKLFF.

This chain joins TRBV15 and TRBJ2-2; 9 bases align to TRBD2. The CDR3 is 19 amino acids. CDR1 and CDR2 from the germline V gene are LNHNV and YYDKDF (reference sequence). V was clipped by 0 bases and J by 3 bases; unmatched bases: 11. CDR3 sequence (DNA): TGTGCCACCAGCAGAGAGGGTGGGATAGCGGGAGTACACACCGGGGAGCTGTTTTTT. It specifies CATSREGGIAGVHTGELFF.

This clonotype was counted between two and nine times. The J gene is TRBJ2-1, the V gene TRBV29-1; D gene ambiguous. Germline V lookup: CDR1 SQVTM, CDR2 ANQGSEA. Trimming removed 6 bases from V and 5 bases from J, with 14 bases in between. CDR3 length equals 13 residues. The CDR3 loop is CSVFKYSDNEQFF. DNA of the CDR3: TGCAGCGTCTTCAAGTACTCGGACAATGAGCAGTTCTTC.

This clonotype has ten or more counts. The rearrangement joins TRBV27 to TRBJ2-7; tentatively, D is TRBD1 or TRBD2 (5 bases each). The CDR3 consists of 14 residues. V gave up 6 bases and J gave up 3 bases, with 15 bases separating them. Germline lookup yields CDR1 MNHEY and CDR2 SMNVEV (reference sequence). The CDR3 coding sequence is TGTGCCAGCAGCCTCCGGGACCCAGACTACGAGCAGTACTTC. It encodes CASSLRDPDYEQYF.

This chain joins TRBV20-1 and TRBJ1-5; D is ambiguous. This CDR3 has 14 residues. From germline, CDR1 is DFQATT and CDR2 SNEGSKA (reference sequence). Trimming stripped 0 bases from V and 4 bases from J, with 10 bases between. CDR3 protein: CSARDLGENQPQHF. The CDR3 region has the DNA TGCAGTGCTAGAGATTTGGGAGAGAATCAGCCCCAGCATTTT.

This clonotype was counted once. The CDR3 here is CASSISGTESSGNTIYF. CDR3 in DNA: TGCGCCAGCAGCATATCCGGGACAGAGAGCTCTGGAAACACCATATATTTT. This chain links TRBV5-1 with TRBJ1-3, with 7 bases fitting TRBD1. This CDR3 region has 17 residues. Germline CDR1 is SGHRS and CDR2 is YFSETQ. V dropped 4 bases and J dropped 0; count of bases not matched to a gene: 10.

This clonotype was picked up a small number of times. The CDR3 DNA reads TGCAGCGTCGCCCTCACTAGCGGGAGGGGCACCGGGGAGCTGTTTTTT. Its protein product is CSVALTSGRGTGELFF. The chain is built from TRBV29-1 and TRBJ2-2; 13 nucleotides align to TRBD2. In germline, CDR1 is SQVTM, CDR2 ANQGSEA. This CDR3 region has 16 residues. The V gene end was trimmed by 6 bases and the J gene end by 4 bases; junction bases not matched to a gene: 8.

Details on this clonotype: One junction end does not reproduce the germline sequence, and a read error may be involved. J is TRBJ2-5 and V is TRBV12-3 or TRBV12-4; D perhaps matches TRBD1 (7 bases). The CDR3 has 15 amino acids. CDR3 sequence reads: CASSLAPDSGGTQYF. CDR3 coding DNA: TGTGCCAGCAGTCTAGCGCCGGACTCAGGGGGGACCCAGTACTTC.

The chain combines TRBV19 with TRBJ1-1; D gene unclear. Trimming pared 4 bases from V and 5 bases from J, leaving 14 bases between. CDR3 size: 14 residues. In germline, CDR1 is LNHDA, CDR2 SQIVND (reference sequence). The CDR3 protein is CASSTRRTLTEAFF. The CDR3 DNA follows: TGTGCCAGTAGTACCAGACGCACCTTAACTGAAGCTTTCTTT.

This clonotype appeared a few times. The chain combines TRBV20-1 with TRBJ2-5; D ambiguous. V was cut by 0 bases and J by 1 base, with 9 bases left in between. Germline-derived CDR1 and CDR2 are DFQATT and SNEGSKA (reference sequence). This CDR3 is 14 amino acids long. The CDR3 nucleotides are TGCAGTGCTAGAGATGGACCAACCCAAGAGACCCAGTACTTC. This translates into CSARDGPTQETQYF.

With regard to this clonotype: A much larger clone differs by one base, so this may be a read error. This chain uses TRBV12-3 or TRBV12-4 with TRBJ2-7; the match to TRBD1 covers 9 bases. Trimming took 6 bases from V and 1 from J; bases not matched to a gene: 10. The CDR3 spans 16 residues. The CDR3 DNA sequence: TGTGCCAGCAGCCTAGCGGACAGGGGCCTTTCCTACGAGCAGTACTTC. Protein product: CASSLADRGLSYEQYF.